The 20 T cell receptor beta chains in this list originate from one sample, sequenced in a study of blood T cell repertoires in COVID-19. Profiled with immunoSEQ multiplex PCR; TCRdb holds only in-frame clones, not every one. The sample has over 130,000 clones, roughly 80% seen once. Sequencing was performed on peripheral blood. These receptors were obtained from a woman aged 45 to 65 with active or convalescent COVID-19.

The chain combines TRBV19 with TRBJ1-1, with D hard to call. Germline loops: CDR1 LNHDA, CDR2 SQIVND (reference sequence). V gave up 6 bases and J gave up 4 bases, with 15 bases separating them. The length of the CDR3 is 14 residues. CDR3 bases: TGTGCCAGTAGCTCCCGAGGGAGAATCACTGAAGCTTTCTTT. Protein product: CASSSRGRITEAFF. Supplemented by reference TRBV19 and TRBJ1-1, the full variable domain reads DGGITQSPKYLFRKEGQNVTLSCEQNLNHDAMYWYRQDPGQGLRLIYYSQIVNDFQKGDIAEGYSVSREKKESFPLTVTSAQKNPTAFYLCASSSRGRITEAFFGQGTRLTVV.

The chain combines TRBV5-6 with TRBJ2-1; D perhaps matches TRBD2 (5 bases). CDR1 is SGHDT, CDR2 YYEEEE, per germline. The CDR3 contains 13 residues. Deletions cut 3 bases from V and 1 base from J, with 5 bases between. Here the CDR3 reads CASSSGSYNEQFF. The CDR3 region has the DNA TGTGCCAGCAGCTCGGGATCCTACAATGAGCAGTTCTTC.

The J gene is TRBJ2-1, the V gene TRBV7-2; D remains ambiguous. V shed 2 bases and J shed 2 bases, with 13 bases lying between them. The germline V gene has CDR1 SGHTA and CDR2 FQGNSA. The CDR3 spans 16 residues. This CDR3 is CASSLMPLSAYNEQFF. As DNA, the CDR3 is TGTGCCAGCAGCTTAATGCCCCTAAGCGCCTACAATGAGCAGTTCTTC.

The CDR3 DNA reads as TGTGCCAGCAGCTCCGGCGGGGAGAACACCGGGGAGCTGTTTTTT. Protein product: CASSSGGENTGELFF. V is TRBV5-4 and J is TRBJ2-2, with D possibly matching TRBD2 (6 bases). The V and J ends lost 3 bases and 1 base respectively, with 10 bases between them. Per germline, CDR1 SGHNT and CDR2 YYREEE (reference sequence). CDR3 length: 15 amino acids.

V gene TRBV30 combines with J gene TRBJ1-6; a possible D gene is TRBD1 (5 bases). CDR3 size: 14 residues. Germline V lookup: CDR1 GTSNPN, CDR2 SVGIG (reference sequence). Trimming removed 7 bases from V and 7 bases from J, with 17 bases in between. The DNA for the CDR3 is TGTGCCTCCTACCTGCAGGGTGAAAATTCACCCCTCCACTTT. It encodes CASYLQGENSPLHF.

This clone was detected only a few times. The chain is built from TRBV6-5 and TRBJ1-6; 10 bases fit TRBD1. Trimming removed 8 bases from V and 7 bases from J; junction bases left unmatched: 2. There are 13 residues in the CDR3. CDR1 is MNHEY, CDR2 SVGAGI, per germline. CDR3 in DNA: TGTGCCAGCTTGGGACAGGGGAATTCACCCCTCCACTTT. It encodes CASLGQGNSPLHF.

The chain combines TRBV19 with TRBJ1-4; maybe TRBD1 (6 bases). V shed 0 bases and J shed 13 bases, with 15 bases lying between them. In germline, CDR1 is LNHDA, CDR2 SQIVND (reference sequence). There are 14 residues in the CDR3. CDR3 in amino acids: CASSIDLLGQILFF. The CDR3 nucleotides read TGTGCCAGTAGTATAGATCTATTGGGACAAATACTGTTTTTT.

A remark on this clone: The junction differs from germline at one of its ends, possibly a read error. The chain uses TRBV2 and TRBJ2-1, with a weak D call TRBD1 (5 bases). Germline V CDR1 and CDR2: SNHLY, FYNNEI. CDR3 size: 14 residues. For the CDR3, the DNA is TGTGCCAGCAGTGAACCCGTTGACAGTATACCAACGCTCTTC. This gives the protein CASSEPVDSIPTLF.

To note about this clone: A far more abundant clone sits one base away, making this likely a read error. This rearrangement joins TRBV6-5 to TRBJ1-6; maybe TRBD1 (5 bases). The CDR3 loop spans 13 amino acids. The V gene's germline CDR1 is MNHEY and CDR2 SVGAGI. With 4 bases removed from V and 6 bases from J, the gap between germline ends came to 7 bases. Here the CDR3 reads CASSLDSNSPLHF. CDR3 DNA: TGTGCCAGCAGTTTAGACAGTAATTCACCCCTCCACTTT.

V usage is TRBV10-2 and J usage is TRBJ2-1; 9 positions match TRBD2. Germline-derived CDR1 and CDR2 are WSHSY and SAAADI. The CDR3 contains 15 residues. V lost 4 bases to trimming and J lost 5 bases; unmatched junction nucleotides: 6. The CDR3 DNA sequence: TGCGCCAGCAGTGTCGGCGGGAGGGCAGACAATGAGCAGTTCTTC. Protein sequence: CASSVGGRADNEQFF.

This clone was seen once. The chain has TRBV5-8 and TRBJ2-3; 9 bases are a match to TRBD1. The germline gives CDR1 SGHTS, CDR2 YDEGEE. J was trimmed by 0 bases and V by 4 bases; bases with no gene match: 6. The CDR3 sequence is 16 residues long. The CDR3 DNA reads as TGTGCCAGCAGCCCCGGGACAGGGATGAGCACAGATACGCAGTATTTT. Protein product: CASSPGTGMSTDTQYF.

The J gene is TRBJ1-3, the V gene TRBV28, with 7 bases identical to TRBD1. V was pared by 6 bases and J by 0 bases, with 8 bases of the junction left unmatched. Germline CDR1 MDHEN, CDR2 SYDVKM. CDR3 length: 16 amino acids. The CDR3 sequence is CASRRTGTFSGNTIYF. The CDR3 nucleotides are TGTGCCAGCAGGCGGACAGGTACTTTCTCTGGAAACACCATATATTTT.

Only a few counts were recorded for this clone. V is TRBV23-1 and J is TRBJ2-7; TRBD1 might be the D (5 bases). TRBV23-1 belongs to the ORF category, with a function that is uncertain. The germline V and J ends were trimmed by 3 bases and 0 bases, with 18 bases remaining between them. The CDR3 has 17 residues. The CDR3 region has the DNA TGCGCCAGCAGTCAGTCCTCCCTGGGGCTCCTCTCCTACGAGCAGTACTTC. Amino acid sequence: CASSQSSLGLLSYEQYF.

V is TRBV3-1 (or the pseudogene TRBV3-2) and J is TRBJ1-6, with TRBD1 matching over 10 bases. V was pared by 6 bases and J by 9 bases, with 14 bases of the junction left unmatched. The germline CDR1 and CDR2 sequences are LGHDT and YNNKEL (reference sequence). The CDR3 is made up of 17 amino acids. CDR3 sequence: CASSHNPGGTGVSPLHF. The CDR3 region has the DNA TGTGCCAGCAGTCACAACCCGGGCGGGACAGGGGTTTCACCCCTCCACTTT.

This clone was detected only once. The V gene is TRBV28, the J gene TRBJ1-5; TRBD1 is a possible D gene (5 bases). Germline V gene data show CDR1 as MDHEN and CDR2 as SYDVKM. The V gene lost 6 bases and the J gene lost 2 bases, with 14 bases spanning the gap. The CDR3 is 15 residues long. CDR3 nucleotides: TGTGCCAGCAGCCCCGGGGGGGTTGGCAATCAGCCCCAGCATTTT. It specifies CASSPGGVGNQPQHF.

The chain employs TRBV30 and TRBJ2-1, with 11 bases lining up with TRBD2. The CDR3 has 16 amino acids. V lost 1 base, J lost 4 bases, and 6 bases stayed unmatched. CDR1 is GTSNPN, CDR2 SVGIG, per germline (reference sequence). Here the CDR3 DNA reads TGTGCCTGGAGTGATGGGGTAGCGGGAGGGTACAATGAGCAGTTCTTC. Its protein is CAWSDGVAGGYNEQFF.

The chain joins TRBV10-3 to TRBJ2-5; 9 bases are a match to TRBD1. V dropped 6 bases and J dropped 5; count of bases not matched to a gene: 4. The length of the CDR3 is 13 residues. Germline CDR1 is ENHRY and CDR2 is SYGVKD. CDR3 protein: CAIRTGGDETQYF. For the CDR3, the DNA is TGTGCCATCAGGACAGGGGGGGACGAGACCCAGTACTTC.

The CDR3 loop reads CASSGDRIYGYTF. DNA of the CDR3: TGTGCCAGCAGCGGAGACAGGATCTATGGCTACACCTTC. The V gene is TRBV9, the J gene TRBJ1-2; possible D gene TRBD1, 6 bases. Germline values: CDR1 SGDLS, CDR2 YYNGEE. The CDR3 totals 13 residues. V lost 3 bases to trimming and J lost 4 bases, with 10 bases between them.

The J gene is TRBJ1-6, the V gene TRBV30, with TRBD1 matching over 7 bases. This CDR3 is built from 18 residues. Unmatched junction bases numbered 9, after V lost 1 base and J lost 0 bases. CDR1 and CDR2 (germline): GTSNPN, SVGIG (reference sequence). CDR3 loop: CAWSAGQFYSSYNSPLHF. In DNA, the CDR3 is TGTGCCTGGAGTGCGGGACAGTTTTACAGCTCCTATAATTCACCCCTCCACTTT.

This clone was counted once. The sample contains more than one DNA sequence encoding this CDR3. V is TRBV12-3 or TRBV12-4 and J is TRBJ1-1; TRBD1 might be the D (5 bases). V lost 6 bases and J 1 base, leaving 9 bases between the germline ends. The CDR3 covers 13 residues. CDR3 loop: CASSLTGNTEAFF. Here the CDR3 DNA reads TGTGCCAGCAGCCTTACAGGGAACACTGAAGCTTTCTTT.